This T cell receptor (beta chain) was recovered during a study of CD8 T cells in ankylosing spondylitis. Germline V lookup: CDR1 LGHDT, CDR2 YNNKEL (reference sequence). The length of the CDR3 is 16 residues. Trimming took off 5 bases at V and 5 bases at J, with 18 bases between the two ends. TCRdb re-derived calls from the 5' RACE reads in MiXCR, one entry per CDR3 protein. The sample shows about 130,000 distinct CDR3 sequences, approximately 10% of them seen only once. The chain uses TRBV3-1 and TRBJ2-2, with D possibly being TRBD2 (5 bases). The source material was blood, either unsorted or a sorted T cell fraction (not recorded which). This sequence was found in a female donor with ankylosing spondylitis or in good health (not recorded which). This CDR3 is CASSAPELGFTGELFF. The CDR3 DNA reads TGTGCCAGCAGCGCCCCGGAACTAGGGTTTACCGGGGAGCTGTTTTTT. The full variable domain, with the rest looked up from reference TRBV3-1 and TRBJ2-2, is DTAVSQTPKYLVTQMGNDKSIKCEQNLGHDTMYWYKQDSKKFLKIMFSYNNKELIINETVPNRFSPKSPDKAHLNLHINSLELGDSAVYFCASSAPELGFTGELFFGEGSRLTVL.